The rows below give T cell receptor beta chains drawn from one sample of a study of blood T cell repertoires in COVID-19. Using immunoSEQ multiplex PCR, the repertoire was profiled, and TCRdb retains in-frame clones only, with some absent. This repertoire shows tens of thousands of clones, roughly 87% found once; its top ten account for roughly a sixth. Sequencing was done on a sample of peripheral blood. The receptors stem from a human donor in a cohort sampled during active COVID-19. The CDR3 runs from the conserved cysteine through the conserved F or W. Fields, in order: J gene, D gene, V gene, clone size, CDR3 protein, CDR3 DNA. The D gene is left open where the match is weak. The size field is filled for only some rows; it gives once, few, many or a size class.

j_call: TRBJ2-1
d_call: TRBD1
v_call: TRBV7-2
clone_size: .
cdr3_aa: CASSPDRGKQFF
cdr3_nt: TGTGCCAGCAGCCCAGACAGGGGTAAGCAGTTCTTC

j_call: TRBJ1-5
d_call: TRBD1
v_call: TRBV5-1
clone_size: .
cdr3_aa: CASSLGDRGGNQPQHF
cdr3_nt: TGCGCCAGCAGCTTGGGGGACAGGGGAGGCAATCAGCCCCAGCATTTT

j_call: TRBJ1-2
d_call: TRBD1
v_call: TRBV6-5
clone_size: .
cdr3_aa: CASSSTGTGEWGYTF
cdr3_nt: TGTGCCAGCAGTTCCACCGGGACAGGGGAATGGGGCTACACCTTC

j_call: TRBJ1-4
d_call: TRBD1
v_call: TRBV6-1
clone_size: .
cdr3_aa: CASSEPWTGANEKLFF
cdr3_nt: TGTGCCAGCAGTGAGCCCTGGACAGGGGCTAATGAAAAACTGTTTTTT

j_call: TRBJ2-7
d_call: TRBD2
v_call: TRBV6-1
clone_size: .
cdr3_aa: CASSEFNTGGYEQYF
cdr3_nt: TGTGCCAGCAGTGAATTTAATACGGGGGGCTACGAGCAGTACTTC

j_call: TRBJ1-6
d_call: .
v_call: TRBV30
clone_size: .
cdr3_aa: CAWMNWNSPLHF
cdr3_nt: TGTGCCTGGATGAACTGGAATTCACCCCTCCACTTT

j_call: TRBJ1-5
d_call: .
v_call: TRBV19
clone_size: few
cdr3_aa: CASRTVNQPQHF
cdr3_nt: TGTGCCAGTCGCACAGTGAATCAGCCCCAGCATTTT

j_call: TRBJ2-1
d_call: .
v_call: TRBV3-1/TRBV3-2
clone_size: .
cdr3_aa: CASSRRLGEQFF
cdr3_nt: TGTGCCAGCAGCCGGCGACTGGGTGAGCAGTTCTTC

j_call: TRBJ2-1
d_call: .
v_call: TRBV6-5
clone_size: few
cdr3_aa: CATKAPGNEQFF
cdr3_nt: TGTGCCACGAAAGCCCCAGGCAATGAGCAGTTCTTC

j_call: TRBJ1-1
d_call: .
v_call: TRBV10-2
clone_size: few
cdr3_aa: CASSESEYLNTEAFF
cdr3_nt: TGCGCCAGCAGTGAGTCGGAGTACTTGAACACTGAAGCTTTCTTT

j_call: TRBJ1-4
d_call: TRBD1
v_call: TRBV19
clone_size: few
cdr3_aa: CASRPQGEFLFF
cdr3_nt: TGTGCCAGTAGACCGCAGGGGGAATTCCTGTTTTTT

j_call: TRBJ2-5
d_call: TRBD1
v_call: TRBV7-3
clone_size: .
cdr3_aa: CASSSGQGLGETQYF
cdr3_nt: TGTGCCAGCAGCTCAGGACAGGGTCTAGGGGAGACCCAGTACTTC

j_call: TRBJ1-5
d_call: TRBD1
v_call: TRBV6-2/TRBV6-3
clone_size: .
cdr3_aa: CASSPTGTGVSNQPQHF
cdr3_nt: TGTGCCAGCAGCCCTACCGGGACAGGGGTGAGCAATCAGCCCCAGCATTTT

j_call: TRBJ1-1
d_call: .
v_call: TRBV27
clone_size: .
cdr3_aa: CASSLSRNTEAFF
cdr3_nt: TGTGCCAGCAGTTTATCCAGGAACACTGAAGCTTTCTTT

j_call: TRBJ1-1
d_call: .
v_call: TRBV9
clone_size: few
cdr3_aa: CASSVEAGEGTEAFF
cdr3_nt: TGTGCCAGCAGCGTAGAGGCAGGGGAAGGGACTGAAGCTTTCTTT

j_call: TRBJ2-3
d_call: .
v_call: TRBV7-9
clone_size: .
cdr3_aa: CASSLARGRPSSDTQYF
cdr3_nt: TGTGCCAGCAGCTTAGCAAGGGGTCGTCCTAGTTCGGATACGCAGTATTTT

j_call: TRBJ2-1
d_call: .
v_call: TRBV6-5
clone_size: .
cdr3_aa: CASSYSGSHNEQFF
cdr3_nt: TGTGCCAGCAGTTACTCGGGCAGCCACAATGAGCAGTTCTTC

j_call: TRBJ1-5
d_call: TRBD1
v_call: TRBV15
clone_size: .
cdr3_aa: CATRGTGSNQPQHF
cdr3_nt: TGTGCCACCAGGGGGACAGGGAGCAATCAGCCCCAGCATTTT

j_call: TRBJ2-7
d_call: .
v_call: TRBV27
clone_size: .
cdr3_aa: CASSPTGLYEQYF
cdr3_nt: TGTGCCAGCAGCCCCACAGGGTTATACGAGCAGTACTTC

j_call: TRBJ2-7
d_call: .
v_call: TRBV5-5
clone_size: .
cdr3_aa: CASSQTGKAYEQYF
cdr3_nt: TGTGCCAGCAGCCAGACGGGAAAGGCCTACGAGCAGTACTTC

j_call: TRBJ1-1
d_call: .
v_call: TRBV12-3/TRBV12-4
clone_size: .
cdr3_aa: CASSTRQNTEAFF
cdr3_nt: TGTGCCAGCAGTACACGACAGAACACTGAAGCTTTCTTT

j_call: TRBJ1-2
d_call: TRBD1
v_call: TRBV5-1
clone_size: .
cdr3_aa: CASSDQTGGSYGYTF
cdr3_nt: TGCGCCAGCAGCGATCAGACAGGGGGTTCCTATGGCTACACCTTC

j_call: TRBJ2-4
d_call: .
v_call: TRBV11-2
clone_size: .
cdr3_aa: CASRSLRLNIQYF
cdr3_nt: TGTGCCAGCCGGAGCTTAAGATTAAACATTCAGTACTTC

j_call: TRBJ2-5
d_call: TRBD2
v_call: TRBV5-6
clone_size: .
cdr3_aa: CASSPGLAGGPRQETQYF
cdr3_nt: TGTGCCAGCAGCCCGGGACTAGCGGGGGGCCCCAGGCAGGAGACCCAGTACTTC

j_call: TRBJ2-2
d_call: .
v_call: TRBV28
clone_size: .
cdr3_aa: CASSPGHSGELFF
cdr3_nt: TGTGCCAGCAGTCCCGGACACAGCGGGGAGCTGTTTTTT

j_call: TRBJ2-1
d_call: TRBD1
v_call: TRBV2
clone_size: .
cdr3_aa: CATTGQYYNEQFF
cdr3_nt: TGTGCCACTACGGGACAGTACTACAATGAGCAGTTCTTC

j_call: TRBJ1-2
d_call: .
v_call: TRBV7-9
clone_size: few
cdr3_aa: CASSQFTGKDGYTF
cdr3_nt: TGTGCCAGCAGCCAATTTACAGGGAAGGATGGCTACACCTTC

j_call: TRBJ1-4
d_call: .
v_call: TRBV2
clone_size: .
cdr3_aa: CASSEGPGVEEKLFF
cdr3_nt: TGTGCCAGCAGTGAAGGGCCAGGGGTGGAGGAAAAACTGTTTTTT